This TCR beta chain comes out of a study of radiation and T cells in renal cell carcinoma. Study-level findings and limits: Without pretreatment biopsies, baseline tumor clonotype presence was undetermined. Top tumor clonotypes rose in blood 2 weeks post-radiation, then contracted.

V was shortened by 5 bases and J by 6 bases, with 13 bases between the two germline ends. This CDR3 spans 14 amino acids. Looked up from germline, CDR1 is SGHAT and CDR2 is FQNNGV. Stated time point: blood 2 weeks post-SBRT. Noted treatment: 15 Gy SBRT to primary tumor, nephrectomy 4 weeks later. Radiation-treated patients gave blood at baseline, week 2 and week 4. About this clone itself: Its antigen is not known.

Repertoires were generated with immunoSEQ multiplex PCR, while TCRdb's copy carries only in-frame clones and drops some. The sample has around 75,000 clones; roughly 82% are singletons. This clonotype was sampled from a man aged 60 to 69 with renal cell carcinoma. Sequencing was performed on blood, taken from a patient whose treatment included radiotherapy and nephrectomy. The gene calls are TRBV11-2 and TRBJ2-2; no firm D call. CDR3 amino acids: CASSPDPVAGELFF. CDR3 sequence (DNA): TGTGCCAGCAGCCCGGACCCAGTAGCCGGGGAGCTGTTTTTT.